This T cell receptor beta chain was profiled in a study of shared clonotypes between healthy human individuals (TCRdb year 2020). With regard to the full study: The cohort comprised a couple of women and three men aged 18 to 49 years. Different laboratories and diverse techniques were used to prepare libraries and sequence TCR repertoires, to increase sequencing depth and limit assay-specific biases. For each donor, CD4 naive and CD4 memory were each given three plates, CD8 naive was given two plates, and CD8 memory was given one plate. Each donor's leukapheresis produced roughly between roughly 0.85 and 10 billion PBMCs. To estimate repertoire size and how much clonotype sharing occurs between individuals, the study deeply sequenced the blood TCR repertoires of roughly 5 healthy adults.

From the cysteine up to the phenylalanine, the CDR3 has a length of 11 residues. Of the read, only the CDR3 DNA is kept; its 33 bases are in frame from base 1. About this clone itself: Its antigen is unknown. One base away there is no much larger clone; base qualities are not given.

What the authors observed across the whole study: Sampling was limited to blood, and TCR repertoires in tissue likely differ from TCR repertoires in blood. Naive subsets generally had larger estimated clonotype richness than memory subsets did. The small number of donors limited the genetic and exposure-history diversity represented. Sharing across a few donors was observed for around 5% of naive CD4, over 3% of naive CD8, 2% to 2.5% of memory CD4, and around 0.4% of memory CD8 clonotypes. Pairwise subsampling led to the expectation that sequencing depth would affect the degree of clonotype sharing among donors. Even with the large sequencing depth, rarefaction of the sorted-subset datasets indicated that sequencing was incomplete. Higher generation probabilities were observed for clonotypes shared by all four sorted-subset donors than for non-shared clonotypes.

Healthy HIV-negative adults with no recently reported acute infections or vaccinations were included as donors. All donors were Caucasian adults living in Nashville, Tennessee, USA. CD4+ T cells were enriched by magnetic negative selection; naive cells were then positively selected on CD45RA, and the negative fraction formed the memory subset. Blood was collected by leukapheresis, and PBMCs were isolated by Ficoll-Histopaque density gradient centrifugation and then cryopreserved in liquid nitrogen vapor phase. Purity and quantity of every magnetically sorted T cell population were checked by analytical flow cytometry. From each sorted fraction, genomic DNA was isolated and quantified by UV absorbance on a Nanodrop 2000c. Using the deep immunoSEQ assay, multiplex PCR amplified TCR CDR3 regions from genomic DNA. Genomic DNA extracted from each cell subset was distributed evenly over all wells of several immunoSEQ 96-well plates, and each plate served as one replicate. Each replicate PCR for sorted subsets received 150 to 250 ng genomic DNA, equal to tens of thousands of T cell genomes. Purified libraries were quantified with a Qubit 3.0 fluorometer, sized on a Bioanalyzer 2100, and re-quantified with the KAPA Library Quantification kit. Every immunoSEQ 96-well plate was sequenced on a separate single-read 150-cycle Illumina NextSeq 550 flow cell. From the authors' description of their analysis: Because the immunoSEQ output held only junctional sequences and lacked quality scores, the filtering could not match the filtering applied to full-length reads. Sequences were annotated with PyIR, a Python wrapper for IgBLAST v1.9, using IMGT germline references to assign V/J genes and CDR3. Any read was removed if the V/J assignment was weak (E-value above 1e-6), the CDR3 was missing, or the read contained stop codons, out-of-frame junctions, or ambiguous translated residues. V3J clonotypes were defined as sequences sharing an identical inferred V gene, J gene, and CDR3 amino acid sequence. The percentage overlap between two repertoires was calculated by dividing the number of shared unique clonotypes by the size of the smaller repertoire. Three approaches were used to assess repertoire richness: RTK rarefaction, the Chao1 estimator, and Recon v2.1 estimates of unobserved clonotypes. Generation probabilities for all TCRbeta clonotypes obtained by the gDNA method from several donors were computed using OLGA. TCRdb took over this immuneACCESS table, retaining in-frame rearrangements with V and J assigned. Such tables are incomplete; in checked studies, under half of the missing clones stem from an unresolved V gene, and the remainder is unexplained. The V and J calls and clone size come from that table; D and trimming were worked out from the DNA. This sample gives some 2,400,000 clones in total; around 95% of them show up just once. The ten biggest clones cover roughly 0.13% of the sample.

Sequenced material: naive CD4+ T cells sorted from blood. The cell subset or site label for this specimen denotes: CD45RA+ positively selected. This sequence originates from a man younger than 35 in good health. This chain joins TRBV21-1 to TRBJ2-5; the table's D gene call, TRBD2, was not cross checked with the DNA. TRBV21-1 is deemed a pseudogene. Here is the DNA: TGTGCCAGCAGCAGGCGGCCTTCCCAGTACTTC. It encodes CASSRRPSQYF.